The 8 T cell receptor beta chains below were found in one sample sequenced in a study of blood T cell repertoires in COVID-19. Sequenced by immunoSEQ multiplex PCR; TCRdb stores in-frame clones only, minus some. Of 93,000 or so clones listed, over 75% are singletons. Material for sequencing was peripheral blood. Source of these receptors: a human donor in a cohort sampled during active COVID-19.

The V call is TRBV4-2, the J call TRBJ2-7, with 10 bases that match TRBD1. This CDR3 contains 15 residues. Germline V gives CDR1 LGHNA, CDR2 YNFKEQ. V gave up 4 bases and J gave up 2 bases; unmatched junction bases: 5. CDR3 DNA: TGTGCCAGCAGCCCCTCCGGGACAGGGGCCTACGAGCAGTACTTC. This gives the protein CASSPSGTGAYEQYF.

V usage is TRBV6-1 and J usage is TRBJ2-1; TRBD2 matches 12 bases. The trim removed 4 bases at V and 2 bases at J, leaving 9 bases unmatched. Germline CDR1 is MNHNS and CDR2 is SASEGT. The CDR3 covers 18 residues. Here the CDR3 DNA reads TGTGCCAGCAGTGCAAGACTAGCGGGAGTAGGCACCTACAATGAGCAGTTCTTC. This translates into CASSARLAGVGTYNEQFF.

As to this clone: Compared with germline, one end of the junction differs, possibly owing to a read error. The chain employs TRBV19 and TRBJ2-1; 14 nucleotides match TRBD2. The germline CDR1 and CDR2 sequences are LNHDA and SQIVND (reference sequence). CDR3 length equals 15 residues. The CDR3 loop reads CASSNVGLAGAGQIF. CDR3 coding DNA: TGTGCCAGTAGTAATGTGGGACTAGCGGGAGCCGGGCAGATCTTC.

The rearrangement uses TRBV6-5 and TRBJ2-7, with 8 bases that match TRBD1. The CDR3 has 12 amino acids. Germline CDR1 is MNHEY and CDR2 is SVGAGI. V shed 6 bases and J 2 bases; nucleotides not matched to a gene: 0. CDR3 coding DNA: TGTGCCAGCAGACAGGGGGCCTACGAGCAGTACTTC. Protein product: CASRQGAYEQYF.

The J gene is TRBJ2-1, the V gene TRBV7-9, with D tentatively TRBD2 (5 bases). CDR1 SEHNR and CDR2 FQNEAQ come from the germline V gene (reference sequence). Trimming took 2 bases from V and 8 from J, leaving 13 bases between them. CDR3 length equals 14 residues. As DNA, the CDR3 is TGTGCCAGCAGCTTAAGCGGCCGGCAGGATGAGCAGTTCTTC. Protein sequence: CASSLSGRQDEQFF.

This clone was counted once. The chain links TRBV5-1 to TRBJ2-3; D may be TRBD2 (5 bases). Looked up from germline, CDR1 is SGHRS and CDR2 is YFSETQ. V was clipped by 0 bases and J by 5 bases, with 13 bases between them. This CDR3 has 15 residues. DNA for the CDR3: TGCGCCAGCAGCTTGGACTCCCCCGGACTAGATACGCAGTATTTT. It codes for CASSLDSPGLDTQYF.

The V and J genes are TRBV6-6 and TRBJ1-1, with a tentative D call TRBD1 (6 bases). V lost 2 bases, J lost 4 bases, and 14 bases lay in between. Germline V gives CDR1 MNHNY, CDR2 SVGAGI (reference sequence). There are 15 residues in the CDR3. CDR3 sequence reads: CASSYEAGAVTEAFF. The CDR3, as DNA: TGTGCCAGCAGTTACGAAGCAGGGGCAGTCACTGAAGCTTTCTTT.

V usage is TRBV5-1 and J usage is TRBJ2-1, with D possibly matching TRBD1 (6 bases). V was cut by 0 bases and J by 4 bases, with 29 bases left in between. Germline loops: CDR1 SGHRS, CDR2 YFSETQ. The CDR3 is made up of 21 amino acids. CDR3 region: CASSLETTGKPPGRRYNEQFF. The CDR3 bases are TGCGCCAGCAGCTTGGAAACAACAGGGAAACCGCCGGGTCGCCGGTACAATGAGCAGTTCTTC.